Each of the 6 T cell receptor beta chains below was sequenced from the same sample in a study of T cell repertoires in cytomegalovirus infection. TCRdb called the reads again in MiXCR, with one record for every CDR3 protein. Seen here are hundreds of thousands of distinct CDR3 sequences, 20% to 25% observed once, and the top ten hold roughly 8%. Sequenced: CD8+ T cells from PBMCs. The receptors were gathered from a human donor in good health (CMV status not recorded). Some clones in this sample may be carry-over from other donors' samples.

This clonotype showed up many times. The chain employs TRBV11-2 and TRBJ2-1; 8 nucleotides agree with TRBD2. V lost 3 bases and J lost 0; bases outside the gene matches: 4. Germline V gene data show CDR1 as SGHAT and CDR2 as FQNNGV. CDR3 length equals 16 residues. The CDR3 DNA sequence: TGTGCCAGCAGCTTCCCCGGGAGGGGCTCCTACAATGAGCAGTTCTTC. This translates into CASSFPGRGSYNEQFF.

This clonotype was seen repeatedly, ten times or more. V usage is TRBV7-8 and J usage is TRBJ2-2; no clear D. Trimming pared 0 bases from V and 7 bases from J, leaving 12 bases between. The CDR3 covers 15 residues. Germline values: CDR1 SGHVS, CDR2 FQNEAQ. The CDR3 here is CASSLARRKSGELFF. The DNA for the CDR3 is TGTGCCAGCAGCTTAGCGCGAAGGAAAAGCGGGGAGCTGTTTTTT.

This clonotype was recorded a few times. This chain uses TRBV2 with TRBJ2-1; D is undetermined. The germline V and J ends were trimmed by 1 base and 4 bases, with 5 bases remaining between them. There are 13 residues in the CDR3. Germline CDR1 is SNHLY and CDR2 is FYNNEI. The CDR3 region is CASSEGSYNEQFF. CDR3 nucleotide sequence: TGTGCCAGCAGTGAAGGGTCTTACAATGAGCAGTTCTTC. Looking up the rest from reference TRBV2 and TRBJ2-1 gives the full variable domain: EPEVTQTPSHQVTQMGQEVILRCVPISNHLYFYWYRQILGQKVEFLVSFYNNEISEKSEIFDDQFSVERPDGSNFTLKIRSTKLEDSAMYFCASSEGSYNEQFFGPGTRLTVL.

The CDR3 loop reads CASSVVGTGRGDNLSSYNEQFF. The DNA of the CDR3 is TGTGCCAGCAGCGTAGTGGGCACTGGGCGGGGGGACAACCTTTCCTCCTACAATGAGCAGTTCTTC. This chain links TRBV9 with TRBJ2-1; 8 bases agree with TRBD2. The ends lost 0 bases at V and 0 bases at J; junction bases unmatched: 20. This CDR3 is 22 amino acids long. In germline, CDR1 is SGDLS, CDR2 YYNGEE.

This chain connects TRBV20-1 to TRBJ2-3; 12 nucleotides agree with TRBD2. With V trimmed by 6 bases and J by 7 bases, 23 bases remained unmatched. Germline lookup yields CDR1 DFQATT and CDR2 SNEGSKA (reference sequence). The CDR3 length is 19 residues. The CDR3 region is CSARIFSSGGASFPNTQYF. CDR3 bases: TGCAGTGCCAGAATTTTCTCTAGCGGGGGGGCCTCGTTTCCAAATACGCAGTATTTT.

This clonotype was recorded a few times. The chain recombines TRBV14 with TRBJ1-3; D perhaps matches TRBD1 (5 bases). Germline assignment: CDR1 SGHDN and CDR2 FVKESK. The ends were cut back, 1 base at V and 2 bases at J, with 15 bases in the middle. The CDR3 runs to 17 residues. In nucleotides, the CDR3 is TGTGCCAGCAGCCAAGGAGGGCCGTGGACAACTGGAAACACCATATATTTT. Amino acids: CASSQGGPWTTGNTIYF.